The 25 T cell receptor beta chains presented below share a single source sample, sequenced in a study of metastatic and nonmetastatic thyroid tumors. Nobody among the patients had been given any treatment before thyroid surgery. TCRdb reanalyzed the PCR reads with MiXCR. Of fewer than 40,000 clones detected, less than 40% appear once; the ten largest clones hold roughly 23%. The sequenced material came from tumor tissue. These receptors originate from a female donor with papillary thyroid cancer or a benign thyroid nodule (not recorded which). Some clones in this sample may be carry-over from other donors' samples.

There are a few counts of this clone. This rearrangement joins TRBV27 to TRBJ2-1; 8 bases match TRBD2. Germline CDR1 and CDR2: MNHEY and SMNVEV (reference sequence). V gave up 5 bases and J gave up 8 bases; unmatched junction bases: 14. This CDR3 spans 16 amino acids. The CDR3 spells CASSLSASGSSDEQFF. In DNA form, the CDR3 reads TGTGCCAGCAGTCTCTCGGCCAGCGGGAGTTCGGATGAGCAGTTCTTC.

In this sample, this clone turned up a few times. V is TRBV25-1 and J is TRBJ2-3, with a possible D match to TRBD1 (5 bases). The CDR3 is 13 amino acids. The germline V gene has CDR1 MGHDK and CDR2 SYGVNS. V dropped 4 bases and J dropped 8 bases, with 13 bases sitting between them. The CDR3 here is CASSAQDQGTQYF. The DNA for the CDR3 is TGTGCCAGCAGTGCCCAGGACCAGGGTACGCAGTATTTT.

In this sample, this clone turned up a few times. V is TRBV27 and J is TRBJ2-2; D is unresolved. The CDR3 covers 11 residues. CDR1 and CDR2 (germline): MNHEY, SMNVEV (reference sequence). Between the trimmed V and J ends, which lost 4 bases and 7 bases, there was a span of 4 bases. CDR3 sequence: CASSSLGELFF. CDR3 sequence (DNA): TGTGCCAGCAGTTCTCTCGGGGAGCTGTTTTTT.

The V call is TRBV6-1, the J call TRBJ1-5; 8 nucleotides match TRBD1. There are 17 residues in the CDR3. J was trimmed by 5 bases and V by 5 bases; bases with no gene match: 14. Germline values: CDR1 MNHNS, CDR2 SASEGT. CDR3: CASSSLPRDRRDQPQHF. CDR3 in DNA: TGTGCCAGCAGTTCGCTACCGCGGGACAGGAGGGATCAGCCCCAGCATTTT.

Remarks on this clone: Being one base from a much bigger clone, this may be a read error. The rearrangement uses TRBV6-1 and TRBJ1-2; D may be TRBD1 (6 bases). The CDR3 is 13 residues long. In germline, CDR1 is MNHNS, CDR2 SASEGT. Here the CDR3 reads CDSGLDSGAGYTF. In DNA form, the CDR3 reads TGTGACAGCGGGCTGGACAGTGGGGCTGGCTACACCTTC.

This clone is deemed medium-sized (0.01 to 0.1%). As DNA, the CDR3 is TGCGCCAGCAGCCCGGGAACAGAGCTGTCCGGGGAGCTGTTTTTT. This codes for CASSPGTELSGELFF. The V call is TRBV5-1, the J call TRBJ2-2; D might be TRBD2 (5 bases). V was shortened by 4 bases and J by 6 bases, with 16 bases between the two germline ends. Germline lookup yields CDR1 SGHRS and CDR2 YFSETQ. The CDR3 totals 15 residues.

This clone was seen only a few times. V gene TRBV6-6 combines with J gene TRBJ2-1; perhaps D is TRBD1 or TRBD2 (6 bases each). V was shortened by 0 bases and J by 6 bases, with 15 bases between the two germline ends. The CDR3 is made up of 16 amino acids. Germline values: CDR1 MNHNY, CDR2 SVGAGI (reference sequence). The DNA for the CDR3 is TGTGCCAGCAGTTACTCCGGGGGCCTGAATAGCAATGAGCAGTTCTTC. It codes for CASSYSGGLNSNEQFF.

This clone was seen a handful of times. J is TRBJ2-1 and V is TRBV24-1; no clear D gene. This CDR3 is built from 11 residues. V was shortened by 3 bases and J by 10 bases, with 6 bases between the two germline ends. The germline gives CDR1 KGHDR, CDR2 SFDVKD. DNA of the CDR3: TGTGCCACCAGTGATGCGGACGAGCAGTTCTTC. It is translated as CATSDADEQFF.

V usage is TRBV28 and J usage is TRBJ1-5, with TRBD1 identical over 7 bases. Germline V gene sequence: CDR1 MDHEN, CDR2 SYDVKM. CDR3 length: 12 amino acids. V lost 9 bases and J lost 6; bases outside the gene matches: 5. CDR3 sequence reads: CASRQGSQPQHF. CDR3 sequence (DNA): TGTGCCAGTCGACAGGGTAGTCAGCCCCAGCATTTT.

The chain links TRBV6-4 to TRBJ2-2; 7 bases are shared with TRBD2. CDR3 length equals 16 residues. V lost 2 bases and J lost 4; bases outside the gene matches: 7. Germline CDR1 reads MRHNA; CDR2 reads SNTAGT. In DNA, the CDR3 is TGTGCCAGCAGTGACGGGGCGGGAGTACCCACCGGGGAGCTGTTTTTT. It specifies CASSDGAGVPTGELFF.

This clone showed up just once. The chain joins TRBV4-3 to TRBJ2-3; tentative D call: TRBD2 (6 bases). Trimming shortened V by 0 bases and J by 12 bases, and 16 bases separated the two germline ends. Germline V gene lookup returns CDR1 LGHNA and CDR2 YSLEER. The CDR3 is 14 residues long. The CDR3 loop is CASSQDRGFGGQYF. CDR3 DNA sequence: TGCGCCAGCAGCCAAGATCGGGGCTTCGGGGGACAGTATTTT.

This chain joins TRBV30 and TRBJ1-2, with 8 positions matching TRBD1. The CDR3 sequence is 14 residues long. Germline V CDR1 and CDR2: GTSNPN, SVGIG (reference sequence). V dropped 2 bases and J dropped 2; count of bases not matched to a gene: 4. CDR3 protein: CAWSIRGPNYGYTF. CDR3 in DNA: TGTGCCTGGAGTATCAGGGGGCCGAACTATGGCTACACCTTC.

The V gene is TRBV20-1, the J gene TRBJ1-1; 7 bases are shared with TRBD1. Germline assignment: CDR1 DFQATT and CDR2 SNEGSKA (reference sequence). V gave up 6 bases and J gave up 1 base; unmatched junction bases: 5. There are 13 residues in the CDR3. As DNA, the CDR3 is TGCAGTGCGCCGAACAGGGGGAACACTGAAGCTTTCTTT. This codes for CSAPNRGNTEAFF.

This chain connects TRBV6-1 to TRBJ2-3; 14 bases agree with TRBD2. Trimming at V came to 4 bases and at J to 6 bases, leaving 6 bases not matched to a gene. CDR3 length: 16 residues. The germline CDR1 and CDR2 sequences are MNHNS and SASEGT. CDR3 residues: CASSGGLAGDADTQYF. CDR3 nucleotide sequence: TGTGCCAGCAGTGGGGGACTAGCGGGAGATGCCGATACGCAGTATTTT.

The chain recombines TRBV6-2 or TRBV6-3 with TRBJ1-1; the D is unclear. This CDR3 has 15 residues. Germline CDR1 reads MNHEY; CDR2 reads SVGEGT. Trimming cost V 6 bases and J 5 bases, with 19 bases left between them. CDR3 in amino acids: CASRPREPRATEAFF. For the CDR3, the DNA is TGTGCCAGCAGACCCCGAGAGCCAAGAGCTACTGAAGCTTTCTTT.

This clone has a handful of counts. The chain joins TRBV19 to TRBJ2-1; no clear D. Germline CDR1 reads LNHDA; CDR2 reads SQIVND (reference sequence). This CDR3 is 14 amino acids long. Deletions cut 5 bases from V and 3 bases from J, with 11 bases between. CDR3 sequence: CASSWAGIYNEQFF. CDR3 DNA sequence: TGTGCCAGTAGTTGGGCAGGTATCTACAATGAGCAGTTCTTC.

This clone came up a few times. The chain carries TRBV6-1 and TRBJ2-7, with 9 nucleotides matching TRBD1. CDR3 length: 18 residues. With V trimmed by 3 bases and J by 7 bases, 19 bases remained unmatched. Per the germline V gene, CDR1 is MNHNS and CDR2 is SASEGT. Here the CDR3 reads CASSESRVRTGVYGEQYF. The CDR3 DNA reads TGTGCCAGCAGTGAGTCGAGAGTCAGGACAGGGGTTTACGGTGAGCAGTACTTC.

The chain employs TRBV4-1 and TRBJ2-7; 9 nucleotides match TRBD1. Trimming took 0 bases from V and 3 from J; bases not matched to a gene: 3. The length of the CDR3 is 15 residues. Germline V gene data show CDR1 as MGHRA and CDR2 as YSYEKL. The CDR3 DNA reads as TGCGCCAGCAGCCAAGATAAGGGACAGGGCTACGAGCAGTACTTC. This sequence encodes CASSQDKGQGYEQYF.

Of note for this clone: The CDR3 ends on some other residue instead of the conserved phenylalanine or tryptophan, so this is likely a read error. This chain uses TRBV12-5 with TRBJ1-6; TRBD1 matches at 7 bases. The V gene end was trimmed by 0 bases and the J gene end by 0 bases; junction bases not matched to a gene: 11. The CDR3 consists of 20 residues. Germline CDR1 is LGHNT and CDR2 is FRNRAP. As DNA, the CDR3 is TGTGCTAGTGGTTTGGTAGTCGACAGGGCCCAGAGCTCCTATAATTCACCCCTCCACCTT. Residues: CASGLVVDRAQSSYNSPLHL.

The J gene is TRBJ1-5, the V gene TRBV19, with TRBD1 identical over 8 bases. Germline-derived CDR1 and CDR2 are LNHDA and SQIVND (reference sequence). CDR3 length: 19 residues. Trimming cost V 3 bases and J 2 bases; bases outside gene matches: 15. The CDR3 region is CASSIRTGKISKGNQPQHF. Here the CDR3 DNA reads TGTGCCAGTAGTATCCGGACAGGGAAAATTAGTAAGGGCAATCAGCCCCAGCATTTT. The full variable domain, completed using reference TRBV19 and TRBJ1-5, is DGGITQSPKYLFRKEGQNVTLSCEQNLNHDAMYWYRQDPGQGLRLIYYSQIVNDFQKGDIAEGYSVSREKKESFPLTVTSAQKNPTAFYLCASSIRTGKISKGNQPQHFGDGTRLSIL.

This chain links TRBV19 with TRBJ2-3; D tentatively reads TRBD1 or TRBD2 (5 bases each). This CDR3 comprises 16 residues. V gave up 4 bases and J gave up 4 bases, with 18 bases separating them. Germline V gene lookup returns CDR1 LNHDA and CDR2 SQIVND (reference sequence). CDR3 region: CASSTLGTANPDTQYF. CDR3 in DNA: TGTGCCAGTAGTACACTCGGGACCGCCAATCCAGATACGCAGTATTTT.

The chain combines TRBV11-2 with TRBJ1-2; the match to TRBD1 covers 9 bases. The CDR3 totals 16 residues. CDR1 is SGHAT, CDR2 FQNNGV, per germline. V shed 3 bases, J shed 1 base, and the junction held 6 bases outside the gene matches. The CDR3 DNA is TGTGCCAGCAGCTTCGGGGGGACAGGGCATAACTATGGCTACACCTTC. It encodes CASSFGGTGHNYGYTF.

For the CDR3, the DNA is TGCAGTGCTAGAGTGGGCCTAGCGGGATGGAATGAGCAGTTCTTC. Translation gives CSARVGLAGWNEQFF. The chain recombines TRBV20-1 with TRBJ2-1; 9 bases are a match to TRBD2. The CDR3 contains 15 residues. Trimming took 1 base from V and 7 from J; bases not matched to a gene: 8. From germline, CDR1 is DFQATT and CDR2 SNEGSKA (reference sequence).

V usage is TRBV5-1 and J usage is TRBJ2-7; tentatively, D is TRBD1 (6 bases). Trimming removed 0 bases at V and 1 base at J, with 11 bases between. This CDR3 spans 15 amino acids. Germline CDR1 SGHRS, CDR2 YFSETQ. This CDR3 reads CASSLDGRGSYEQYF. The CDR3 nucleotides are TGCGCCAGCAGCTTGGACGGCAGGGGTTCCTACGAGCAGTACTTC.

The chain employs TRBV9 and TRBJ2-3, with TRBD2 identical over 7 bases. The CDR3 consists of 15 residues. The germline gives CDR1 SGDLS, CDR2 YYNGEE. V was pared by 0 bases and J by 7 bases, with 8 bases of the junction left unmatched. CDR3 residues: CASSVGIGREHTQYF. The DNA for the CDR3 is TGTGCCAGCAGCGTAGGTATAGGGAGGGAACATACGCAGTATTTT.